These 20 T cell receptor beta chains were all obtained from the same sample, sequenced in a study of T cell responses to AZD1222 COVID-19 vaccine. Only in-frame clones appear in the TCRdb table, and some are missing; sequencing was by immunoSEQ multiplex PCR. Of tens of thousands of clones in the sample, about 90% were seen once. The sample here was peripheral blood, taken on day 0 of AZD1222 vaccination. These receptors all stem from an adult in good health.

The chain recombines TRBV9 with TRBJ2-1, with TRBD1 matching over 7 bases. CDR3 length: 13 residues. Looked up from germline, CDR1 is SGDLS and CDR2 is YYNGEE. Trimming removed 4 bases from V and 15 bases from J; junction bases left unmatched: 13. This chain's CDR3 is CASSPRQGDGRFF. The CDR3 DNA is TGTGCCAGCAGCCCGAGACAGGGCGACGGTCGGTTCTTC.

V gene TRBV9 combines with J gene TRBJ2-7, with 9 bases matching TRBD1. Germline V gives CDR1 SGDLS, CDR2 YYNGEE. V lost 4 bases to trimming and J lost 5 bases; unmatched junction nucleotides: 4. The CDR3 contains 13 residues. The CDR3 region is CASSIWTGDEQYF. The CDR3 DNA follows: TGTGCCAGCAGCATCTGGACAGGGGACGAGCAGTACTTC.

The CDR3 region is CASSLDGGQPQHF. The CDR3 nucleotides are TGTGCCAGCAGCTTAGATGGTGGGCAGCCCCAGCATTTT. The chain uses TRBV11-2 and TRBJ1-5; no reliable D call. Germline V gene sequence: CDR1 SGHAT, CDR2 FQNNGV. CDR3 length equals 13 residues. Trimming stripped 0 bases from V and 7 bases from J, with 7 bases between.

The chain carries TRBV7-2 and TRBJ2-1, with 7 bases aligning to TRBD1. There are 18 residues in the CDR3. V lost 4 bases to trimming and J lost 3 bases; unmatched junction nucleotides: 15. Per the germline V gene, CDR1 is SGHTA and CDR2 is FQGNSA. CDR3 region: CASSSGDTGQDFYNEQFF. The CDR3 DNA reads TGTGCCAGCAGCTCAGGTGATACCGGACAGGACTTCTACAATGAGCAGTTCTTC.

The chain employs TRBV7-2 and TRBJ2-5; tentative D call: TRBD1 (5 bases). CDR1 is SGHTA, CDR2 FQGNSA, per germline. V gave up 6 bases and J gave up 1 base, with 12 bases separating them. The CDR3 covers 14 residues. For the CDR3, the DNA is TGTGCCAGCAGTCCGCAGGGTTCCCAAGAGACCCAGTACTTC. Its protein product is CASSPQGSQETQYF.

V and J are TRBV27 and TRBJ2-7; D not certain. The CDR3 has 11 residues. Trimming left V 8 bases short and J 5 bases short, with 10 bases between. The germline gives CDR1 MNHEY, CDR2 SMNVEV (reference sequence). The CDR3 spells CASFNGDEQYF. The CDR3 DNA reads TGTGCCAGCTTTAATGGGGACGAGCAGTACTTC.

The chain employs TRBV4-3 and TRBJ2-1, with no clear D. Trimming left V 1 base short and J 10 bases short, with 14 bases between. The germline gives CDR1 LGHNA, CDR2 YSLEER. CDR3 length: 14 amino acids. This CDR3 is CASSQVATSREQFF. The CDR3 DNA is TGCGCCAGCAGCCAAGTCGCTACCTCTAGAGAGCAGTTCTTC.

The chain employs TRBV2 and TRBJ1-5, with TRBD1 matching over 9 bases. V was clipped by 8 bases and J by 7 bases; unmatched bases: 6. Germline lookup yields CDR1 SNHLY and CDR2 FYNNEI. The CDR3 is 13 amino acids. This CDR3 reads CASGQGLEQPQHF. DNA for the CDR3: TGTGCCAGCGGACAGGGGTTAGAACAGCCCCAGCATTTT.

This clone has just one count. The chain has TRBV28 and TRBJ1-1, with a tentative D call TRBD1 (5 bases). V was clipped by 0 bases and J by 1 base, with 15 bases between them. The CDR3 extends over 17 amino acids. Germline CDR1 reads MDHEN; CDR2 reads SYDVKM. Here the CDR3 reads CASSLWGVGVRNTEAFF. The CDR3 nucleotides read TGTGCCAGCAGTTTATGGGGTGTAGGGGTACGGAACACTGAAGCTTTCTTT.

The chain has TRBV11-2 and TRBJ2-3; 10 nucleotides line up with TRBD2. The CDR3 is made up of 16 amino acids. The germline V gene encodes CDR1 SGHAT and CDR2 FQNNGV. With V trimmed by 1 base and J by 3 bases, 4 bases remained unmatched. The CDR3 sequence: CASSLVAGGMTDTQYF. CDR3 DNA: TGTGCCAGCAGCTTAGTAGCGGGAGGAATGACAGATACGCAGTATTTT.

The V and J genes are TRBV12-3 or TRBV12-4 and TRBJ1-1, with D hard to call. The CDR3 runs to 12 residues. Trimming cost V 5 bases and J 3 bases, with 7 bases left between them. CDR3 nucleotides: TGTGCCAGCAGTCTCCAGGACACTGAAGCTTTCTTT. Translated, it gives CASSLQDTEAFF.

This CDR3 is CASSATGGRDSPLHF. The DNA of the CDR3 is TGTGCCAGCAGCGCAACAGGGGGTCGGGATTCACCCCTCCACTTT. This rearrangement joins TRBV7-6 to TRBJ1-6, with 8 bases matching TRBD1. The CDR3 spans 15 residues. The germline V gene encodes CDR1 SGHVS and CDR2 FNYEAQ. After removal of 5 bases from V and 8 bases from J, the junction contained 8 bases not matched to a gene.

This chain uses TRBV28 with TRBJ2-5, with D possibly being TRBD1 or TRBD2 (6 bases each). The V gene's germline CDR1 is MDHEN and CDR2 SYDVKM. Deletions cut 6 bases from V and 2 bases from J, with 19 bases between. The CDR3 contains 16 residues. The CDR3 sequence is CASSLGGRGWQETQYF. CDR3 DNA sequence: TGTGCCAGCAGCCTGGGGGGCAGGGGATGGCAAGAGACCCAGTACTTC.

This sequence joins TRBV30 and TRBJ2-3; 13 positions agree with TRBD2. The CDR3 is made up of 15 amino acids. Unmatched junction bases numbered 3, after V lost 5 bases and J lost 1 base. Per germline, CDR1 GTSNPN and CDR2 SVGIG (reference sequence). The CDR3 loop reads CAWGLAGARTDTQYF. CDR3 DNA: TGTGCCTGGGGACTAGCGGGGGCGCGCACAGATACGCAGTATTTT.

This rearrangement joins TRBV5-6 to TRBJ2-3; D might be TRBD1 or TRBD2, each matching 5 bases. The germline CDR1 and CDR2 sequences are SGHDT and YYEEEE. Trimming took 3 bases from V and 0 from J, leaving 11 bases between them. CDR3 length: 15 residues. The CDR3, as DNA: TGTGCCAGCAGCTGGGTGGGGGAGAGCACAGATACGCAGTATTTT. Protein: CASSWVGESTDTQYF.

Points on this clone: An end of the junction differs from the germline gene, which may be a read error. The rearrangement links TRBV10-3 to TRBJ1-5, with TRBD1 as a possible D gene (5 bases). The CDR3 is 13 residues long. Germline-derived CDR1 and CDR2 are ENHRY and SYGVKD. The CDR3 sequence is CAIGDSYNQPQHF. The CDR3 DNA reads TGTGCCATCGGTGACAGTTACAATCAGCCCCAGCATTTT.

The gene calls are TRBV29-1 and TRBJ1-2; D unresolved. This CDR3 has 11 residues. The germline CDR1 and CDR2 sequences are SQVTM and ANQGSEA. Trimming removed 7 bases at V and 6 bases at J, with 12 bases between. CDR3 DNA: TGCAGCGCTAAGGTCGGGGATGGCTACACCTTC. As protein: CSAKVGDGYTF.

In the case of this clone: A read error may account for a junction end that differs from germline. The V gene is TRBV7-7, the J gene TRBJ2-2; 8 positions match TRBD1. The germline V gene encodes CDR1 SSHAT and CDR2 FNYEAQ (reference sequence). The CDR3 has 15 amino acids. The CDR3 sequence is CASSPTGGNTGELFF. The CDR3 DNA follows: TGTGCTAGCAGCCCTACAGGGGGGAACACCGGGGAGCTGTTTTTT.

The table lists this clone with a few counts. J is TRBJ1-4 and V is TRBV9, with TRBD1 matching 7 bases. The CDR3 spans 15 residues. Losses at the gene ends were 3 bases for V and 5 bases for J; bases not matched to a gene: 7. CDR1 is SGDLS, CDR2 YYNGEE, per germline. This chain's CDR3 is CASSARGQYNEKLFF. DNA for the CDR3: TGTGCCAGCAGCGCCAGGGGACAGTACAATGAAAAACTGTTTTTT.

The CDR3 loop reads CASSVVAGGFNQPQHF. CDR3 DNA: TGTGCCAGCAGTGTTGTAGCAGGAGGATTCAATCAGCCCCAGCATTTT. The chain recombines TRBV2 with TRBJ1-5, with no clear D. V lost 4 bases and J 3 bases, leaving 16 bases between the germline ends. The CDR3 consists of 16 residues. Germline V gene data show CDR1 as SNHLY and CDR2 as FYNNEI. Looking up the rest from reference TRBV2 and TRBJ1-5 gives the full variable domain: EPEVTQTPSHQVTQMGQEVILRCVPISNHLYFYWYRQILGQKVEFLVSFYNNEISEKSEIFDDQFSVERPDGSNFTLKIRSTKLEDSAMYFCASSVVAGGFNQPQHFGDGTRLSIL.